This is a list of T cell receptor beta chains from one sample in a study of blood T cell repertoires in COVID-19. Method: immunoSEQ multiplex PCR; TCRdb's copy keeps in-frame clones and lacks some. Among a few hundred thousand clones listed, 80% to 90% were seen once. The sample consisted of PBMCs or T cells enriched from blood (not recorded which). The receptors here all came from a man aged 35 to 55 who had recovered from COVID-19. CDR3s include the opening cysteine and the closing phenylalanine or tryptophan. Fields, in order: clone size, V gene, D gene, J gene, CDR3 protein, CDR3 DNA. A D gene is named only where the DNA matches it firmly. Only some rows state a clone size, as once, few, many or a class for expanded clones.

-	TRBV27	TRBD2	TRBJ2-1	CASSFLAGDGGEQFF	TGTGCCAGCAGTTTTCTAGCGGGAGATGGGGGTGAGCAGTTCTTC
-	TRBV6-2/TRBV6-3	-	TRBJ1-1	CASSYSMPDSSWNTEAFF	TGTGCCAGCAGTTACTCGATGCCCGACAGCTCCTGGAACACTGAAGCTTTCTTT
-	TRBV6-2/TRBV6-3	-	TRBJ2-4	CASSQAGSDHAAKNIQYF	TGTGCCAGCAGTCAAGCGGGCTCGGACCACGCGGCCAAAAACATTCAGTACTTC
-	TRBV5-1	-	TRBJ1-6	CASSLQGLSPDSPLHF	TGCGCCAGCAGCCTTCAGGGTCTGTCACCCGATTCACCCCTCCACTTT
-	TRBV7-2	TRBD2	TRBJ2-1	CASSFSGGSYNEQFF	TGTGCCAGCAGTTTTAGCGGGGGGTCCTACAATGAGCAGTTCTTC
few	TRBV9	-	TRBJ2-5	CAREEGCETQYF	TGTGCCAGGGAGGAGGGCTGCGAGACCCAGTACTTC
-	TRBV7-6	TRBD2	TRBJ2-3	CASSYGTSLADTQYF	TGTGCCAGCAGCTACGGGACTAGCTTGGCAGATACGCAGTATTTT
-	TRBV7-8	TRBD2	TRBJ2-1	CASSLDLAGGSYEQFF	TGTGCCAGCAGCTTAGACTTAGCGGGAGGGTCATATGAGCAGTTCTTC
-	TRBV25-1	TRBD1	TRBJ2-3	CASSDSGQGFPDTQYF	TGTGCCAGCAGTGACTCCGGACAGGGTTTTCCAGATACGCAGTATTTT
-	TRBV2	-	TRBJ2-6	CASSGRSSGANVLTF	TGTGCCAGCAGTGGCAGGTCATCTGGGGCCAACGTCCTGACTTTC
-	TRBV7-2	TRBD2	TRBJ2-3	CASSGGPSSGGKSTDTQYF	TGTGCCAGCAGCGGAGGCCCTTCTAGCGGGGGGAAGAGCACAGATACGCAGTATTTT
-	TRBV3-1/TRBV3-2	TRBD2	TRBJ2-1	CASSQDPAGGPDEQFF	TGTGCCAGCAGCCAAGACCCGGCGGGGGGGCCAGATGAGCAGTTCTTC
-	TRBV9	TRBD1	TRBJ2-3	CASSVERDRVTDTQYF	TGTGCCAGCAGCGTAGAGAGGGACAGGGTGACAGATACGCAGTATTTT
-	TRBV19	-	TRBJ2-6	CASSTRGGEVSVLTF	TGTGCCAGTAGTACGCGAGGGGGGGAAGTATCGGTGCTGACTTTC
-	TRBV6-5	TRBD1	TRBJ2-7	CASRTDRVGSYEQYF	TGTGCCAGCAGAACCGACAGGGTGGGCTCCTACGAGCAGTACTTC
-	TRBV6-5	-	TRBJ1-4	CASRPRTTNEKLFF	TGTGCCAGCAGGCCTAGGACAACTAATGAAAAACTGTTTTTT
-	TRBV5-1	TRBD1	TRBJ2-2	CASSHGQGVLAGELFF	TGCGCCAGCAGCCACGGACAGGGTGTGTTGGCCGGGGAGCTGTTTTTT
-	TRBV11-2	-	TRBJ2-3	CASSLARGTDTQYF	TGTGCCAGCAGCTTAGCCAGGGGTACAGATACGCAGTATTTT
-	TRBV3-1/TRBV3-2	TRBD2	TRBJ2-2	CASSQVGSSGKNTGELFF	TGTGCCAGCAGCCAAGTTGGTAGTAGCGGGAAGAACACCGGGGAGCTGTTTTTT
-	TRBV7-7	TRBD2	TRBJ2-7	CASSPGLAPTYEQYF	TGTGCCAGCAGCCCAGGACTAGCCCCTACGTACGAGCAGTACTTC
-	TRBV30	-	TRBJ2-7	CAWSALGAHYEQYF	TGTGCCTGGAGTGCCTTGGGGGCTCACTACGAGCAGTACTTC
-	TRBV24-1	TRBD2	TRBJ2-1	CATSDSPGGTYNEQFF	TGTGCCACCAGTGATTCGCCGGGGGGGACCTACAATGAGCAGTTCTTC
once	TRBV28	TRBD2	TRBJ2-3	CASTTQAGDPLGFSTQYF	TGTGCCAGCACCACTCAAGCGGGAGACCCTCTCGGATTTAGTACGCAGTATTTT
-	TRBV5-8	-	TRBJ2-5	CSGARRGRETQYF	TGTTCTGGTGCTCGGAGGGGTAGGGAGACCCAGTACTTC
-	TRBV7-3	TRBD2	TRBJ2-7	CASSSRGSGTSASYEQYF	TGTGCCAGCAGCTCGCGGGGTTCCGGGACTAGCGCTTCCTACGAGCAGTACTTC
once	TRBV6-4	TRBD2	TRBJ2-7	CASSDALAGAEFSYEQYF	TGTGCCAGCAGTGACGCTTTAGCGGGGGCCGAGTTCTCCTACGAGCAGTACTTC
-	TRBV5-1	-	TRBJ1-3	CASSLDSGAGNTIYF	TGCGCCAGCAGCTTGGACAGCGGGGCAGGAAACACCATATATTTT
-	TRBV19	-	TRBJ1-5	CASRPGGRLNQPQHF	TGTGCCAGTAGGCCCGGTGGCAGACTCAATCAGCCCCAGCATTTT
-	TRBV5-1	-	TRBJ1-1	CASSFMISGKAFF	TGCGCCAGCAGCTTCATGATCTCCGGGAAAGCTTTCTTT